This note documents a single T cell receptor (beta chain) sequence. TCRdb called the 5' RACE reads again in MiXCR, with one record for every CDR3 protein. The profile shows about 270,000 distinct CDR3 sequences, 15% to 20% of them singletons. This entry belongs to a study of T-cell memory formation after mild COVID-19. The CDR3 covers 14 residues. Per the germline V gene, CDR1 is MGHRA and CDR2 is YSYEKL. Trimming stripped 5 bases from V and 3 bases from J, with 11 bases between. V gene TRBV4-1 combines with J gene TRBJ1-5, with D tentatively TRBD1 (6 bases). This TCR was recovered from a man between 18 and 29 years old who had mild COVID-19 (a few samples of this study predate the infection). Cell type and time point are not known. The sample taken for sequencing was PBMCs or a T cell subset sorted from them (not recorded which). This CDR3 is CASSGRTVNQPQHF. The CDR3 DNA is TGCGCCAGCAGCGGGCGGACAGTCAATCAGCCCCAGCATTTT.